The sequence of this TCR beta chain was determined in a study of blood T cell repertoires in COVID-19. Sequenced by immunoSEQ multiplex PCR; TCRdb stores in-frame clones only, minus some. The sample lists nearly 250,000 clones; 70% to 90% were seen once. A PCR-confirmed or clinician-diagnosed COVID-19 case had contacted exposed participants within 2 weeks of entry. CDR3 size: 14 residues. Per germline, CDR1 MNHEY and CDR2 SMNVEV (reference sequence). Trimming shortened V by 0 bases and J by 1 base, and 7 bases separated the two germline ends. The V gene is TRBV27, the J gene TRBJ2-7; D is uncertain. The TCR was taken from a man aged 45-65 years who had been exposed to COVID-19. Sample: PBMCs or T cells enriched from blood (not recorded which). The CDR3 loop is CASSLSAGSYEQYF. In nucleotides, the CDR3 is TGTGCCAGCAGTTTATCGGCAGGTTCCTACGAGCAGTACTTC.